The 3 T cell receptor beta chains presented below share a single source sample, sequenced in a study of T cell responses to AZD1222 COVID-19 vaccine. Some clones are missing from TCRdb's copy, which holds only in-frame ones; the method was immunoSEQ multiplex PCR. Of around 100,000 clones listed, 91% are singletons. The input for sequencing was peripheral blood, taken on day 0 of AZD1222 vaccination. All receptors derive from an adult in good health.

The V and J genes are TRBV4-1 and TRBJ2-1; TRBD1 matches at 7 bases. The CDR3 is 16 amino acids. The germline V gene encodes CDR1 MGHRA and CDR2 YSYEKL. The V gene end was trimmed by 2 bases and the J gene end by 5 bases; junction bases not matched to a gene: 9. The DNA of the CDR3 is TGCGCCAGCAGCCAACTGGACCGACAGGGTAACAATGAGCAGTTCTTC. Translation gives CASSQLDRQGNNEQFF.

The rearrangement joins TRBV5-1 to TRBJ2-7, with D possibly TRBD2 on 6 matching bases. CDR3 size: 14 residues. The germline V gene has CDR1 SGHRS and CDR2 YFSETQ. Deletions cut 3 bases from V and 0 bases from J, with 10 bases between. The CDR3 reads CASSSGLVSYEQYF. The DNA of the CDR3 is TGCGCCAGCAGCTCGGGACTCGTCTCCTACGAGCAGTACTTC.

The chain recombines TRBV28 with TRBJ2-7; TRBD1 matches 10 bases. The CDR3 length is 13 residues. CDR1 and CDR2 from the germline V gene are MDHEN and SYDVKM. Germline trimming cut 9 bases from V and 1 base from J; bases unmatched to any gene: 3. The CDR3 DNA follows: TGTGCCAGGTGGACAGGGGGTTCCTACGAGCAGTACTTC. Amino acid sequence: CARWTGGSYEQYF.